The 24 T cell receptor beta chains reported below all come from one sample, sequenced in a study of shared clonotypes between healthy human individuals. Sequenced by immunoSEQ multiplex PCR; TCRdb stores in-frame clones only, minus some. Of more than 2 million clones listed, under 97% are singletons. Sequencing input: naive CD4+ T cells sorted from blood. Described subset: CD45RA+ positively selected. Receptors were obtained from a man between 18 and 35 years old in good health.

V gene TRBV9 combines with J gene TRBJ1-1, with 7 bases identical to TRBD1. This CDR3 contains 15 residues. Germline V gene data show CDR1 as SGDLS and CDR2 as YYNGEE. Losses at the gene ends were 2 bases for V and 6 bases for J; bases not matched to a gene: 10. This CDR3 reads CASSVEGAGGAEAFF. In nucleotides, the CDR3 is TGTGCCAGCAGCGTGGAGGGGGCGGGAGGCGCTGAAGCTTTCTTT.

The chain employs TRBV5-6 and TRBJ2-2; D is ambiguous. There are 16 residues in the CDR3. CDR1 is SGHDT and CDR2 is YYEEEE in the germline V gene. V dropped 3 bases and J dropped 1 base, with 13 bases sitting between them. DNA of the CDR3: TGTGCCAGCAGCTCTCGAGAGACTCTGAACACCGGGGAGCTGTTTTTT. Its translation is CASSSRETLNTGELFF.

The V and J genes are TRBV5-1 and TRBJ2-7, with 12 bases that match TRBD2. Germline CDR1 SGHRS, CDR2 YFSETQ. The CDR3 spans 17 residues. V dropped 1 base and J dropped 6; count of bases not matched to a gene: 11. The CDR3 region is CASSLPSGRAQTVEQYF. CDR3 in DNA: TGCGCCAGCAGCTTGCCTAGCGGGAGGGCCCAAACGGTCGAGCAGTACTTC.

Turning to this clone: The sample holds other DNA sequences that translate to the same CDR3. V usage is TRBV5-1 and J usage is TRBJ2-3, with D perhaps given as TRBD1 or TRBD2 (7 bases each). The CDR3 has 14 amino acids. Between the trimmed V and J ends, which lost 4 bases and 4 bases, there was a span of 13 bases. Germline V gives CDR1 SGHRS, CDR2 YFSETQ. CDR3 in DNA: TGCGCCAGCAGCCCCAGGGGGGGGGCAGATACGCAGTATTTT. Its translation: CASSPRGGADTQYF.

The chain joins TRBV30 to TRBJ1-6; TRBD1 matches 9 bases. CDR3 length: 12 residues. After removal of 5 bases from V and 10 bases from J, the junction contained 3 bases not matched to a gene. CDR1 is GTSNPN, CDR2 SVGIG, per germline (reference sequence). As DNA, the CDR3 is TGTGCCTGGGACAGGGGGGTCTCACCCCTCCACTTT. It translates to CAWDRGVSPLHF. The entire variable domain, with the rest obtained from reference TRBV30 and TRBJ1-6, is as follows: SQTIHQWPATLVQPVGSPLSLECTVEGTSNPNLYWYRQAAGRGLQLLFYSVGIGQISSEVPQNLSASRPQDRQFILSSKKLLLSDSGFYLCAWDRGVSPLHFGNGTRLTVT.

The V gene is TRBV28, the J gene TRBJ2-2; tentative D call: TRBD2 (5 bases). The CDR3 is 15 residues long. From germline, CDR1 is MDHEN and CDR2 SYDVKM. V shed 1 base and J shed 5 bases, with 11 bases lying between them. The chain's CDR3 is CASSLFGDMTGELFF. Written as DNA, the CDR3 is TGTGCCAGCAGTTTATTCGGGGATATGACCGGGGAGCTGTTTTTT.

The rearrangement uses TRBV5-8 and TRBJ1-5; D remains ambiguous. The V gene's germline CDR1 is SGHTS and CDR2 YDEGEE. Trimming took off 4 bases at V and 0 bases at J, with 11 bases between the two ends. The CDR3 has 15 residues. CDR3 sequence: CASSGWQDSNQPQHF. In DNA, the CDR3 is TGTGCCAGCAGCGGGTGGCAGGATAGCAATCAGCCCCAGCATTTT.

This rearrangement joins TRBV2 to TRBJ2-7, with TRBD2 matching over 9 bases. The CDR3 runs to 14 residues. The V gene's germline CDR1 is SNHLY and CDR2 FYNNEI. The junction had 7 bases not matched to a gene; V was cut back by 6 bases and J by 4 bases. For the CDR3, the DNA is TGTGCCAGCAGGCGGGCTAGCGGGAAGTACGAGCAGTACTTC. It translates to CASRRASGKYEQYF.

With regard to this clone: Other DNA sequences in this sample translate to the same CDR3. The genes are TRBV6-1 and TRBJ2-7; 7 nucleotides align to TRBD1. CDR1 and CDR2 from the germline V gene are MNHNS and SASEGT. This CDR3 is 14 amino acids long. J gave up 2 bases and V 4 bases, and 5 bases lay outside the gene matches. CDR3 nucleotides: TGTGCCAGCAGTGCCTACAGGGGTCCCTACGAGCAGTACTTC. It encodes CASSAYRGPYEQYF.

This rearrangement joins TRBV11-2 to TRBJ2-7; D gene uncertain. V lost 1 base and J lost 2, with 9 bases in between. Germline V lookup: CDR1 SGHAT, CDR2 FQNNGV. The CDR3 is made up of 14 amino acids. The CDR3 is CASSLALRPYEQYF. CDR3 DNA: TGTGCCAGCAGCTTAGCTCTCAGGCCCTACGAGCAGTACTTC.

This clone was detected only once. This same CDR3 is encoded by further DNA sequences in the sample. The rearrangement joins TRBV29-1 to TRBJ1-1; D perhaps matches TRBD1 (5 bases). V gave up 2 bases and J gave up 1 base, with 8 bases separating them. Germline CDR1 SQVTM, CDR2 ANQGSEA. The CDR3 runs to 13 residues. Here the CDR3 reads CSVETGGNTEAFF. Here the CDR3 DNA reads TGCAGCGTTGAAACAGGAGGGAACACTGAAGCTTTCTTT.

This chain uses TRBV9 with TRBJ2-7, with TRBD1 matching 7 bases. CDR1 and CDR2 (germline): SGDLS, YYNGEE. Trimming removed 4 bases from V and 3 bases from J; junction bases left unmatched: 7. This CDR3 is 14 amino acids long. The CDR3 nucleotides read TGTGCCAGCAGCCGCGGACAGGAAAACTACGAGCAGTACTTC. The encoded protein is CASSRGQENYEQYF.

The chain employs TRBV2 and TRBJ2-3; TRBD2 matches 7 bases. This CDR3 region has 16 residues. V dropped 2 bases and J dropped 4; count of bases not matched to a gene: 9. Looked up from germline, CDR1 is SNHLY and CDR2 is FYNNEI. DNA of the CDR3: TGTGCCAGCAGTGAATCCGGGGGAGGGAAAGCAGATACGCAGTATTTT. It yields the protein CASSESGGGKADTQYF. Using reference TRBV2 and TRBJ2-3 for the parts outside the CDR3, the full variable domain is EPEVTQTPSHQVTQMGQEVILRCVPISNHLYFYWYRQILGQKVEFLVSFYNNEISEKSEIFDDQFSVERPDGSNFTLKIRSTKLEDSAMYFCASSESGGGKADTQYFGPGTRLTVL.

The CDR3 nucleotides are TGTGCCAGCAGCAAAGGAAGGTCCAGGGATGGCACCGGGGAGCTGTTTTTT. Its protein is CASSKGRSRDGTGELFF. V is TRBV21-1 and J is TRBJ2-2; the table's D call of TRBD1 was not tested on the DNA. TRBV21-1 is listed as a pseudogene. The CDR3 is made up of 17 amino acids.

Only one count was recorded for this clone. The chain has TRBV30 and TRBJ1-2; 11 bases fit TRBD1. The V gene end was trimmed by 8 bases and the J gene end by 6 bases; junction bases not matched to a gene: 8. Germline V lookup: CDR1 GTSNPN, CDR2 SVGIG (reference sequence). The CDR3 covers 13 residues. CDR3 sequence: CARRGQGANGYTF. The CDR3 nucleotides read TGTGCCCGCCGCGGACAGGGGGCGAATGGCTACACCTTC.

This CDR3 reads CASRPSGGVEQYF. As DNA, the CDR3 is TGTGCCAGCCGCCCTTCAGGGGGGGTCGAGCAGTACTTC. The chain carries TRBV9 and TRBJ2-7, with D perhaps matching TRBD1 or TRBD2 (7 bases each). Germline CDR1 and CDR2: SGDLS and YYNGEE. The ends were cut back, 7 bases at V and 6 bases at J, with 17 bases in the middle. The CDR3 consists of 13 residues.

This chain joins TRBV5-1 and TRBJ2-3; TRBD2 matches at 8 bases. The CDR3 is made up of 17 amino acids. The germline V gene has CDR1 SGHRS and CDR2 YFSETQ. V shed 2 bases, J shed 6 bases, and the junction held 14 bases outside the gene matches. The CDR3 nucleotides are TGCGCCAGCAGCTTAAGAGGACTAGCTCCTGATAGTGATACGCAGTATTTT. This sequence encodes CASSLRGLAPDSDTQYF.

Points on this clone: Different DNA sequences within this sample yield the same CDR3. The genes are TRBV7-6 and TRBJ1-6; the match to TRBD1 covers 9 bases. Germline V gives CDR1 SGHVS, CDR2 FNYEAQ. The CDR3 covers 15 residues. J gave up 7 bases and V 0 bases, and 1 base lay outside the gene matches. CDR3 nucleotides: TGTGCCAGCAGCTTAGCCGGGACAGGGAATTCACCCCTCCACTTT. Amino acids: CASSLAGTGNSPLHF.

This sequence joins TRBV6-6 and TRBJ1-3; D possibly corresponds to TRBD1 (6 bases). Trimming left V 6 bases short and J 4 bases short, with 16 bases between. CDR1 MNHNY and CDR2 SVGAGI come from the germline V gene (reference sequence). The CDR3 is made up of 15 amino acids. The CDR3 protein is CASRPSQGTGNTIYF. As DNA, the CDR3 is TGTGCCAGCAGACCCAGTCAGGGGACGGGAAACACCATATATTTT.

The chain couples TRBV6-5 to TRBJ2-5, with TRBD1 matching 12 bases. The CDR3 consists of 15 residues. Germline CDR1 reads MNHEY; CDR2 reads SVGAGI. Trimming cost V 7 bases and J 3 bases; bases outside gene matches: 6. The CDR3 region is CASTSGTGGEETQYF. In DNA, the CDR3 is TGTGCCAGCACCTCCGGGACAGGGGGCGAAGAGACCCAGTACTTC.

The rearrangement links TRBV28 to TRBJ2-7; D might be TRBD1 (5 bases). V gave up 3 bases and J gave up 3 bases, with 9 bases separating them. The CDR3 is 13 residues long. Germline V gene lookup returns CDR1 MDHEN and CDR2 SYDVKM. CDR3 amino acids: CASSLSGNYEQYF. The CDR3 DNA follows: TGTGCCAGCAGTTTGTCAGGGAACTACGAGCAGTACTTC. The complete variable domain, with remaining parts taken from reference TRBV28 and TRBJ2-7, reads DVKVTQSSRYLVKRTGEKVFLECVQDMDHENMFWYRQDPGLGLRLIYFSYDVKMKEKGDIPEGYSVSREKKERFSLILESASTNQTSMYLCASSLSGNYEQYFGPGTRLTVT.

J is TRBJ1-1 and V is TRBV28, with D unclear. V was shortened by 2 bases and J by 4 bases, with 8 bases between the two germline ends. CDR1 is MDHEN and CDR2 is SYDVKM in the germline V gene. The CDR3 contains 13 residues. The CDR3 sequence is CASSLRGPTEAFF. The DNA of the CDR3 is TGTGCCAGCAGTTTAAGAGGTCCCACTGAAGCTTTCTTT.

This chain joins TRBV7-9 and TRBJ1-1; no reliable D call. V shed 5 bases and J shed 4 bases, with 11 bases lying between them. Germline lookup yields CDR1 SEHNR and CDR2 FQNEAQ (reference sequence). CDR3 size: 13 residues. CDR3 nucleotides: TGTGCCAGCAGCGCCCGGGCCATCACTGAAGCTTTCTTT. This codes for CASSARAITEAFF. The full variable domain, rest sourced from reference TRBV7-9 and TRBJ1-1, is DTGVSQNPRHKITKRGQNVTFRCDPISEHNRLYWYRQTLGQGPEFLTYFQNEAQLEKSRLLSDRFSAERPKGSFSTLEIQRTEQGDSAMYLCASSARAITEAFFGQGTRLTVV.

DNA of the CDR3: TGTGCCTGGACCCTACAAGGTCTGGCGGCACCCCTCCACTTT. This translates into CAWTLQGLAAPLHF. The chain uses TRBV30 and TRBJ1-6; D remains unclear. Germline CDR1 GTSNPN, CDR2 SVGIG (reference sequence). This CDR3 has 14 residues. Trimming left V 4 bases short and J 11 bases short, with 18 bases between.